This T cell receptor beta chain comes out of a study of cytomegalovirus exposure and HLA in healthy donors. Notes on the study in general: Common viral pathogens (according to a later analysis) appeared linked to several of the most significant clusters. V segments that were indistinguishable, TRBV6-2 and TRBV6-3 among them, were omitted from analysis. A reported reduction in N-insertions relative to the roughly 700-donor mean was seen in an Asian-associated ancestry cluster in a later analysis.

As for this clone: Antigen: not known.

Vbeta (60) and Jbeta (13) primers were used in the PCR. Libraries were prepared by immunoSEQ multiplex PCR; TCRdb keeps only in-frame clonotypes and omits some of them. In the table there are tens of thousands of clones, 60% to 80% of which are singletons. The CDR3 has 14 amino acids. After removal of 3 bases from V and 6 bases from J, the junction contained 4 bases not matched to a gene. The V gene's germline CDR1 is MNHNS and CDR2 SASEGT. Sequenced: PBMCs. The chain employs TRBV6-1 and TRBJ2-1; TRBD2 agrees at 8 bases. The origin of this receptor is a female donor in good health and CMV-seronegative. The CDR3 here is CASSDRGGSNEQFF. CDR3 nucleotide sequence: TGTGCCAGCAGTGACCGCGGGGGGAGCAATGAGCAGTTCTTC.